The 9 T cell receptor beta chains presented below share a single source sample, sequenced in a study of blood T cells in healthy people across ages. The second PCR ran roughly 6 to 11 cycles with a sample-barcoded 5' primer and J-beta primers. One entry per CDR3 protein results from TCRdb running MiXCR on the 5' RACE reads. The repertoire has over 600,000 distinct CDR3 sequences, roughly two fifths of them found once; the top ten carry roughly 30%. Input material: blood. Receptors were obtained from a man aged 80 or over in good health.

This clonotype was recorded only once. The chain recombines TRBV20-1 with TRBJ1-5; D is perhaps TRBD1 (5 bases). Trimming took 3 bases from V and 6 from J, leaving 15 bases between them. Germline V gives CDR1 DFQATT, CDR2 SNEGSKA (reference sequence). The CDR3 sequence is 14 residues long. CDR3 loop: CSASKAGPSQPQHF. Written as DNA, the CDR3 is TGCAGTGCTAGCAAGGCAGGGCCCTCTCAGCCCCAGCATTTT.

The CDR3 loop is CASSLGPVGQFF. As DNA, the CDR3 is TGTGCCAGCAGCTTGGGTCCGGTCGGGCAGTTCTTC. The V and J genes are TRBV5-8 and TRBJ2-1; D not certain. Germline V gives CDR1 SGHTS, CDR2 YDEGEE. There are 12 residues in the CDR3. V shed 0 bases and J shed 12 bases, with 10 bases lying between them. Full variable domain (remainder filled in from reference TRBV5-8 and TRBJ2-1): EAGVTQSPTHLIKTRGQQATLRCSPISGHTSVYWYQQALGLGLQFLLWYDEGEERNRGNFPPRFSGRQFPNYSSELNVNALELEDSALYLCASSLGPVGQFFGPGTRLTVL.

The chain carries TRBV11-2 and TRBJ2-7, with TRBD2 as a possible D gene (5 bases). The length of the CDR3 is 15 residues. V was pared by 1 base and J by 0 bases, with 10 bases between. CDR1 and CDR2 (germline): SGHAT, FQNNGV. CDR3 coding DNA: TGTGCCAGCAGCTTAGTGGTAGGGAGCTCCTACGAGCAGTACTTC. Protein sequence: CASSLVVGSSYEQYF.

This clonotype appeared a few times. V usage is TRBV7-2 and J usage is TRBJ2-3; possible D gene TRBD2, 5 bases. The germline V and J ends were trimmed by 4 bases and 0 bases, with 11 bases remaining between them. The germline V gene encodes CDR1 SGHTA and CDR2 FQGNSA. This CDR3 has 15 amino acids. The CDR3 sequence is CASSYGGLSTDTQYF. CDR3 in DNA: TGTGCCAGCAGCTACGGCGGGTTGAGCACAGATACGCAGTATTTT.

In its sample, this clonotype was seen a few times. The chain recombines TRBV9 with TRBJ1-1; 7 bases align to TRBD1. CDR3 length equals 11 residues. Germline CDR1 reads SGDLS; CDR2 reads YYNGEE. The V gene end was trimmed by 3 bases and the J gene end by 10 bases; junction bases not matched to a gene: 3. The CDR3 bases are TGTGCCAGCAGCGGACAGGGAACAGCTTTCTTT. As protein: CASSGQGTAFF.

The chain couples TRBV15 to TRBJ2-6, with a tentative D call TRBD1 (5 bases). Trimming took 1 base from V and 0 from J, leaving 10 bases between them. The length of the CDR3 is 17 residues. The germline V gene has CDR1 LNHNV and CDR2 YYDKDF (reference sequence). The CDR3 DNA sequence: TGTGCCACCAGCAGAGTCGGACATTCCTCTGGGGCCAACGTCCTGACTTTC. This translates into CATSRVGHSSGANVLTF.

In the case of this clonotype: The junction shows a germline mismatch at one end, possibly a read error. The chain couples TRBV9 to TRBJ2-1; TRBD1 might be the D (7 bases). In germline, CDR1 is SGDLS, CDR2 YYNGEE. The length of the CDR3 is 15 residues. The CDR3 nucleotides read TGTGCCAGCAGCCCAACAGGGGAGGCCTACAATGGGCAGTTCTTC. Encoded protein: CASSPTGEAYNGQFF.

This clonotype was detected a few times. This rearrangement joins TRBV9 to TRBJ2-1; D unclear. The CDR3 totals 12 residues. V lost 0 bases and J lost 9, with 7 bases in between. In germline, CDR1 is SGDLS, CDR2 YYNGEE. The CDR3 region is CASSVAFSEQFF. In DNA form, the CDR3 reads TGTGCCAGCAGCGTAGCTTTTTCTGAGCAGTTCTTC.

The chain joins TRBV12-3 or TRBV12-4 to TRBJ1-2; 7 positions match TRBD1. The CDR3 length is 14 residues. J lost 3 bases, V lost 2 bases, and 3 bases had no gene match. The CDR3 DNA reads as TGTGCCAGCAGTTTAATAGGGACAGACTATGGCTACACCTTC. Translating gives CASSLIGTDYGYTF.